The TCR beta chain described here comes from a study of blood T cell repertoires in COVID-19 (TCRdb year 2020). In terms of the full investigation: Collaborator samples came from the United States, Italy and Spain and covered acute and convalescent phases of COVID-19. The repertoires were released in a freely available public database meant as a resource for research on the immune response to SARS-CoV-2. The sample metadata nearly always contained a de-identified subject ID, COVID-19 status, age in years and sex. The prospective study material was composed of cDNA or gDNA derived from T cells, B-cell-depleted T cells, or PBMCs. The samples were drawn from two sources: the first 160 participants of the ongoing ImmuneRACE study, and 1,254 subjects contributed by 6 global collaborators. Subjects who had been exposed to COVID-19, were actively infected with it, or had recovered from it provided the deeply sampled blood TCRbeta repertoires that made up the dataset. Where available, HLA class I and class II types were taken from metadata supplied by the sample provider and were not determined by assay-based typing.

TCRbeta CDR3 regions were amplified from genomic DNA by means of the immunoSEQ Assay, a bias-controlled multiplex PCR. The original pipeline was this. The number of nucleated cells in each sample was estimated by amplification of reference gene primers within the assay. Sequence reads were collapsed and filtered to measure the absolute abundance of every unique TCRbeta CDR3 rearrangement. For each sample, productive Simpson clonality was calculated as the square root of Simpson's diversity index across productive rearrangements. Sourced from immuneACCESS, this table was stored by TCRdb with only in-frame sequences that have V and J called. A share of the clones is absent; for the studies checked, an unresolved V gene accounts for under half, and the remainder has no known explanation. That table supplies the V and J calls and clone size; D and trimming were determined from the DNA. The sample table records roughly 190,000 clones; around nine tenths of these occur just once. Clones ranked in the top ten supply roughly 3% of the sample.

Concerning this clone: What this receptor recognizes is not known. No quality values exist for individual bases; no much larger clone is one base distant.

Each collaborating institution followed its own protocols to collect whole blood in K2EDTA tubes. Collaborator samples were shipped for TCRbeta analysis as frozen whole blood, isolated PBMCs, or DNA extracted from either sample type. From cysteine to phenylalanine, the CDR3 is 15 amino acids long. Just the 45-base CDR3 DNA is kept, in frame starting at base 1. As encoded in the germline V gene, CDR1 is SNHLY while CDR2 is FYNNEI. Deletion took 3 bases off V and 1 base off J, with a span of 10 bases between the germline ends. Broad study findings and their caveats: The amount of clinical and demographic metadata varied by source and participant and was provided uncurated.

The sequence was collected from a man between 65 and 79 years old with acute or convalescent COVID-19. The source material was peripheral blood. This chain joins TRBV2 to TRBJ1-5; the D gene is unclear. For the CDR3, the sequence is CASSDTGVSNQPQHF. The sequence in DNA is TGTGCCAGCAGTGATACGGGAGTGAGCAATCAGCCCCAGCATTTT.